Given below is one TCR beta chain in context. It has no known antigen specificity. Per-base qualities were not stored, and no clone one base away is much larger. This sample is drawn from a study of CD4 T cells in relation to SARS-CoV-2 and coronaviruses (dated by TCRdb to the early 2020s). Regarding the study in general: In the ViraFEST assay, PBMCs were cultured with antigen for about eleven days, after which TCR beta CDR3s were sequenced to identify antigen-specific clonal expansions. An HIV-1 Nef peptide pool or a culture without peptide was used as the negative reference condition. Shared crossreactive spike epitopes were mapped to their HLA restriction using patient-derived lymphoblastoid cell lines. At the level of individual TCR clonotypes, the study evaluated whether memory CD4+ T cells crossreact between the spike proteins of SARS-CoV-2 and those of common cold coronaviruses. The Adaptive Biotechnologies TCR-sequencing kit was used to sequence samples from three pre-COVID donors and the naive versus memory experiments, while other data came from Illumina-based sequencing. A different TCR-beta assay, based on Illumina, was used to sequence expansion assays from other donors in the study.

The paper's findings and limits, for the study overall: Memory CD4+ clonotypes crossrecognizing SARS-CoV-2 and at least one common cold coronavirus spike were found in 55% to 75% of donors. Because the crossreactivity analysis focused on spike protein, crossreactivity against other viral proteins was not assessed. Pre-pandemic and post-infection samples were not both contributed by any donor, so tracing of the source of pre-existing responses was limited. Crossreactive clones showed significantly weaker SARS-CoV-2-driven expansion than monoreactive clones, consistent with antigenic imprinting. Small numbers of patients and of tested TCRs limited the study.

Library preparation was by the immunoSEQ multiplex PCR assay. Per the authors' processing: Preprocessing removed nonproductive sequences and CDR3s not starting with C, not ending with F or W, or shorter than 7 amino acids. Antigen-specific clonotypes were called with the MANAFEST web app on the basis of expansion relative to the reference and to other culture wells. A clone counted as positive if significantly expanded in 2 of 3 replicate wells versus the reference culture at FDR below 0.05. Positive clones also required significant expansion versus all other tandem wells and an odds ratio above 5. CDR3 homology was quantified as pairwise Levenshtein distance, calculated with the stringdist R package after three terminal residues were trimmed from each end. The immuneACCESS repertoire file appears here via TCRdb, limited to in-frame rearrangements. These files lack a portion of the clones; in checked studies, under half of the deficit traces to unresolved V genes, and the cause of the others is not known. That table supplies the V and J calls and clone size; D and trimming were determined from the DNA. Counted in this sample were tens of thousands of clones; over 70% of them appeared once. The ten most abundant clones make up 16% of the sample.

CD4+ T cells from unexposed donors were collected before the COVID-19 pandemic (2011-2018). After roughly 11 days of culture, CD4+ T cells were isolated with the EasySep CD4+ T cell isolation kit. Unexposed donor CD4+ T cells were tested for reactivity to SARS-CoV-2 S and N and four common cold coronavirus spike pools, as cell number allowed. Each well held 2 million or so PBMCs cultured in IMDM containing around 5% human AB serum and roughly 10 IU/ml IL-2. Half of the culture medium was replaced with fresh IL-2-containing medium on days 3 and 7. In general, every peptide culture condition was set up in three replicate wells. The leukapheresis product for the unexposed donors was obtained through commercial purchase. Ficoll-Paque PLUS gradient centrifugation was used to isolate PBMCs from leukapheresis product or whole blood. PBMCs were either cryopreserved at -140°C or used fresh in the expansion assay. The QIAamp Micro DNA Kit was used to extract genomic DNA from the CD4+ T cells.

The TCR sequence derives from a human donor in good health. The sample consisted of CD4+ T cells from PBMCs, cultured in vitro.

This receptor has the CDR3 CASSRDIRNIQYF. In nucleotides, the sequence is TGTGCCAGCAGTAGGGACATTAGAAACATTCAGTACTTC. The chain employs TRBV6-5 and TRBJ2-4; the D gene is perhaps TRBD1, on 6 matching bases. CDR3 length: 13 amino acids, cysteine to phenylalanine. CDR3 DNA is the only sequence kept; it has 39 bases, read in frame from the first base. The germline V gene specifies MNHEY as CDR1 and SVGAGI as CDR2. V sheds 5 bases and J sheds 6 bases, leaving 11 bases between their ends.